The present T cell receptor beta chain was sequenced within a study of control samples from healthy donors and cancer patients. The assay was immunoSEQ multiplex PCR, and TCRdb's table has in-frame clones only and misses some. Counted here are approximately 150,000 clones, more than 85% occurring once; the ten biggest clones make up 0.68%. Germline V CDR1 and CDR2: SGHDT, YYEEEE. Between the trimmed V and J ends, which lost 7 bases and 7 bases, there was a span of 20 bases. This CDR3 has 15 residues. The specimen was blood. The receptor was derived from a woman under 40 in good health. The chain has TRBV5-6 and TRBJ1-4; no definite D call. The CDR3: CASGWKRGHGEKLFF. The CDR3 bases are TGTGCCAGCGGGTGGAAAAGAGGTCATGGTGAAAAACTGTTTTTT.